This record looks at one T cell receptor (beta chain) sequence and its context. Assay: immunoSEQ multiplex PCR; the TCRdb copy retains only in-frame clones and omits some. Of under 200,000 clones listed, roughly 85% were seen once; the top ten hold roughly 21%. This specimen belongs to a study of blood T cell repertoires in COVID-19. Losses at the gene ends were 7 bases for V and 5 bases for J; bases not matched to a gene: 7. The germline V gene encodes CDR1 SNHLY and CDR2 FYNNEI. This CDR3 is 14 amino acids long. Input material: peripheral blood. The clonotype originates from a man aged 55-75 years with active or convalescent COVID-19. The chain employs TRBV2 and TRBJ2-5, with 10 bases identical to TRBD2. The CDR3 region has the DNA TGTGCCAGCACCCTACAGACTAGCGGGGAGACCCAGTACTTC. Its protein is CASTLQTSGETQYF.